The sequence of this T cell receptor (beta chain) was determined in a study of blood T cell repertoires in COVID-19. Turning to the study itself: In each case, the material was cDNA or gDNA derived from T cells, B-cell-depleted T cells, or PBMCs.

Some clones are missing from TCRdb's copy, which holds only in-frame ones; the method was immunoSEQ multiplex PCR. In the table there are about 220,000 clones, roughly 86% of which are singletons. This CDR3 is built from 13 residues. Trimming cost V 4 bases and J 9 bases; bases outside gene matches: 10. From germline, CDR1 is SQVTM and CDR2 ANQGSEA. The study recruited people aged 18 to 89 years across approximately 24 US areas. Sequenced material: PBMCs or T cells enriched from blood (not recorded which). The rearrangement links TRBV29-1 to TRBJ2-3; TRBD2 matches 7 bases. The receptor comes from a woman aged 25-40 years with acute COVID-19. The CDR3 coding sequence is TGCAGCGTTGGGGGGAAGGGGACTAAGACGCAGTATTTT. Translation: CSVGGKGTKTQYF.